This T cell receptor beta chain was sequenced for a study of T cells in Graves' hyperthyroidism and ophthalmopathy. Whole-study results and caveats: Most thyroid clonotypes that were expanded above 0.001 also turned up in blood. Ophthalmopathy was model-predicted a median approximately 6.9 months pre-onset.

The CDR3 is 16 amino acids. Germline lookup yields CDR1 SGHDN and CDR2 FVKESK. This clonotype has a count of ten or more. Its antigen is unknown. The junction does not match germline at one end; this may be a read error. From RNA transcripts, TCR beta CDR3 regions were amplified. During a first-round RT-PCR of the TCR CDR3, the HTBI primer set was used. Using its own MiXCR run on the multiplex PCR reads, TCRdb lists one record per CDR3 protein. The sample holds 100,000 to 130,000 distinct CDR3 sequences; about 16% are singletons and the top ten take under 45%. The sequence derives from a woman in her forties or fifties with Graves' hyperthyroidism. The chain links TRBV14 to TRBJ2-1, with 10 bases aligning to TRBD2. Sequenced: blood. The CDR3 sequence is CGSSRAGGPSGDEQFF. CDR3 DNA: TGTGGCAGCAGCCGAGCGGGAGGGCCCTCTGGAGATGAGCAGTTCTTC.